The clone carrying this T cell receptor (beta chain) occurred many times. Antigen unknown. The data originate from a study of T cell repertoires in cytomegalovirus infection. Study-wide context: Public TCR beta signatures marked donors with CMV infection and the matching HLA.

This CDR3 is built from 18 residues. V lost 0 bases and J lost 5; bases outside the gene matches: 11. Per germline, CDR1 LGHDT and CDR2 YNNKEL (reference sequence). Using its own MiXCR run on the reads, TCRdb lists one record per CDR3 protein. The top ten clones hold roughly 71% of a sample with 75,000 to 100,000 distinct CDR3 sequences, about 31% of them seen once. This chain links TRBV3-1 with TRBJ2-5; 11 bases are a match to TRBD2. The sequencing here drew on CD8+ T cells from cultured PBMCs, taken from culture after CMV antigen stimulation. This receptor was taken from a human donor in good health (CMV status not recorded). Some clones in this sample may be carry-over from other donors' samples. The CDR3 DNA reads TGTGCCAGCAGCCAAGATTGGGATAGCGGGGGGGCTGAGGAGACCCAGTACTTC. This gives the protein CASSQDWDSGGAEETQYF.